This passage covers 3 T cell receptor beta chains from one sample sequenced in a study of CXCR3 chemokines and chemotherapy response in bladder cancer. TCRdb re-derived calls from the PCR reads in MiXCR, one entry per CDR3 protein. The sample contains about 9,000 distinct CDR3 sequences, about 23% of which appear only once. The specimen was collected from a patient whose treatment included neoadjuvant chemotherapy. The receptors shown here come from a human donor with bladder cancer that did not respond to neoadjuvant chemotherapy.

This clonotype was recorded many times. Mismatch with germline at one junction end may stem from a read error. V usage is TRBV2 and J usage is TRBJ2-2; 9 positions match TRBD1. In germline, CDR1 is SNHLY, CDR2 FYNNEI. This CDR3 has 14 residues. The CDR3, as DNA: TGTGCCGGCAGACAGGGGGATGTTGGCGGGGAGCTGTTTTTT. It codes for CAGRQGDVGGELFF.

This clonotype is medium-sized. The chain employs TRBV15 and TRBJ1-2; 8 bases map to TRBD1. Trimming removed 1 base from V and 4 bases from J; junction bases left unmatched: 8. Looked up from germline, CDR1 is LNHNV and CDR2 is YYDKDF (reference sequence). CDR3 length equals 16 residues. CDR3 residues: CATSRGTDRDGYGYTF. In DNA form, the CDR3 reads TGTGCCACCAGCAGAGGAACGGACAGGGATGGCTATGGCTACACCTTC.

This clonotype was observed many times. The V and J genes are TRBV28 and TRBJ2-3; the D gene is possibly TRBD2 (6 bases). V was trimmed by 2 bases and J by 1 base, leaving 13 bases between them. CDR1 is MDHEN and CDR2 is SYDVKM in the germline V gene. There are 16 residues in the CDR3. DNA of the CDR3: TGTGCCAGCAGTTTACGGCGGGGCGCTCGCACAGATACGCAGTATTTT. Residues: CASSLRRGARTDTQYF.